What follows is one TCR beta chain and its context. Its specificity is not known. The repertoire was sequenced with immunoSEQ multiplex PCR; TCRdb's copy has only in-frame clones and lacks some. The repertoire consists of 95,000 to 110,000 clones, with 75% to 90% occurring once and the leading ten covering around 20%. These data originate in a study of T cell responses to AZD1222 COVID-19 vaccine. Points from the study as a whole: Spike-specific TCRs gained breadth and depth after people received two AZD1222 doses.

The origin of this receptor is an adult in good health. Here the sequenced sample was peripheral blood, taken on day 0 of AZD1222 vaccination.

CDR3 sequence: CASSQVSGLETQYF. CDR3 sequence (DNA): TGTGCCAGCAGCCAAGTGTCAGGGTTGGAGACCCAGTACTTC. The V and J genes are TRBV3-1 (or the pseudogene TRBV3-2) and TRBJ2-5; D is possibly TRBD1 (5 bases). Germline V CDR1 and CDR2: LGHDT, YNNKEL (reference sequence). This CDR3 has 14 residues. V lost 1 base, J lost 5 bases, and 11 bases lay in between.